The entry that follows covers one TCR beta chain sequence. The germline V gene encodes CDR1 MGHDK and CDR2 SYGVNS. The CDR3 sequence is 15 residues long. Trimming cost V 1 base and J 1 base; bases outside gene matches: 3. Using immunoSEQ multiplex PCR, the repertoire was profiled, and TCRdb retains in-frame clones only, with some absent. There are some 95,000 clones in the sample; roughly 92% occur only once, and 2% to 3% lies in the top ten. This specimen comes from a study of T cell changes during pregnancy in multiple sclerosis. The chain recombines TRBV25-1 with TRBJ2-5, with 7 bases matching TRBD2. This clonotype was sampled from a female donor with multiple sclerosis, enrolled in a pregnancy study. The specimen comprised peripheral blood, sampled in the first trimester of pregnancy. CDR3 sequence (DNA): TGTGCCAGCAGTGAATGGGGAGGGGTCCAAGAGACCCAGTACTTC. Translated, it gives CASSEWGGVQETQYF.